Each of the 18 T cell receptor beta chains below was sequenced from the same sample in a study of blood T cell repertoires in COVID-19. TCRdb's copy holds only in-frame clones and misses some; the assay was immunoSEQ multiplex PCR. Counted here are 300,000 to 400,000 clones, roughly 89% occurring once; the ten biggest clones make up under 3.5%. Sequences were obtained from peripheral blood. Receptors originate from a woman aged 18-30 years who had recovered from COVID-19.

The rearrangement joins TRBV6-5 to TRBJ1-6, with 10 bases lining up with TRBD1. Germline V gene data show CDR1 as MNHEY and CDR2 as SVGAGI. The V segment lost 4 bases and the J segment 9 bases; nucleotides outside the gene matches: 6. This CDR3 spans 15 amino acids. The CDR3 protein is CASSSGQGGFSPLHF. In DNA, the CDR3 is TGTGCCAGCAGTTCAGGACAGGGGGGATTTTCACCCCTCCACTTT.

The J gene is TRBJ2-3, the V gene TRBV29-1; 7 nucleotides agree with TRBD2. The CDR3 extends over 15 amino acids. V was clipped by 6 bases and J by 7 bases; unmatched bases: 16. The germline V gene has CDR1 SQVTM and CDR2 ANQGSEA. The CDR3 reads CSVDTSVGTSNTQYF. The CDR3 nucleotides are TGCAGCGTAGATACTAGCGTCGGAACCTCGAATACGCAGTATTTT.

The chain employs TRBV27 and TRBJ1-1; D is ambiguous. This CDR3 comprises 14 residues. The germline V gene encodes CDR1 MNHEY and CDR2 SMNVEV (reference sequence). Trimming removed 1 base at V and 2 bases at J, with 8 bases between. In nucleotides, the CDR3 is TGTGCCAGCAGTTTATATCGGGGAAACACTGAAGCTTTCTTT. Translating gives CASSLYRGNTEAFF.

J is TRBJ2-7 and V is TRBV5-5, with D possibly TRBD2 on 5 matching bases. Germline-derived CDR1 and CDR2 are SGHKS and YYEKEE (reference sequence). The CDR3 loop spans 14 amino acids. Between the trimmed V and J ends, which lost 0 bases and 2 bases, there was a span of 9 bases. Here the CDR3 DNA reads TGTGCCAGCAGCTTGGCTGGGAGCACCTACGAGCAGTACGTC. Protein: CASSLAGSTYEQYV.

The chain joins TRBV4-3 to TRBJ1-1; D is ambiguous. The V end was cut by 4 bases, the J end by 3 bases, with 21 bases between. CDR3 length: 17 residues. The germline gives CDR1 LGHNA, CDR2 YSLEER. The CDR3 DNA is TGCGCCAGCAGCCCACAAGGCGGCCAGCGGTTGGACACTGAAGCTTTCTTT. It is translated as CASSPQGGQRLDTEAFF.

The chain carries TRBV29-1 and TRBJ2-5; 12 bases line up with TRBD2. V gave up 1 base and J gave up 2 bases; unmatched junction bases: 8. The CDR3 has 17 residues. From germline, CDR1 is SQVTM and CDR2 ANQGSEA. DNA for the CDR3: TGCAGCGTTGAAGGCTCTAGCGGGAGGGGAAAACAAGAGACCCAGTACTTC. Its protein is CSVEGSSGRGKQETQYF. The full variable domain, with the rest looked up from reference TRBV29-1 and TRBJ2-5, is SAVISQKPSRDICQRGTSLTIQCQVDSQVTMMFWYRQQPGQSLTLIATANQGSEATYESGFVIDKFPISRPNLTFSTLTVSNMSPEDSSIYLCSVEGSSGRGKQETQYFGPGTRLLVL.

The V gene is TRBV28, the J gene TRBJ1-4; D perhaps matches TRBD1 (5 bases). This CDR3 spans 14 amino acids. The ends were cut back, 4 bases at V and 4 bases at J, with 10 bases in the middle. The germline gives CDR1 MDHEN, CDR2 SYDVKM. The CDR3 nucleotides read TGTGCCAGCAGTTGGGGGGGATATAATGAAAAACTGTTTTTT. Encoded protein: CASSWGGYNEKLFF.

This clone was counted a single time. This sequence joins TRBV6-5 and TRBJ1-3, with a tentative D call TRBD1 (5 bases). The CDR3 runs 13 residues. Germline CDR1 is MNHEY and CDR2 is SVGAGI. Trimming cost V 6 bases and J 4 bases, with 10 bases left between them. For the CDR3, the DNA is TGTGCCAGCAGGGTACAGGCGGGAAACACCATATATTTT. Encoded protein: CASRVQAGNTIYF.

V gene TRBV5-4 combines with J gene TRBJ1-3, with 9 bases identical to TRBD1. Germline CDR1 and CDR2: SGHNT and YYREEE (reference sequence). Trimming cost V 5 bases and J 3 bases; bases outside gene matches: 3. The CDR3 length is 14 residues. CDR3 in amino acids: CASRTGGIGNTIYF. CDR3 sequence (DNA): TGTGCCAGCAGGACAGGGGGTATTGGAAACACCATATATTTT.

The chain employs TRBV7-2 and TRBJ2-7; D unresolved. Trimming removed 3 bases from V and 5 bases from J, with 8 bases in between. The germline V gene encodes CDR1 SGHTA and CDR2 FQGNSA. The CDR3 runs to 12 residues. Here the CDR3 reads CASSLPRHEQYV. Here the CDR3 DNA reads TGTGCCAGCAGCTTGCCGCGGCACGAGCAGTACGTC.

In this sample, this clone turned up once. The V call is TRBV11-3, the J call TRBJ1-1; D not certain. Trimming cost V 5 bases and J 0 bases, with 7 bases left between them. Germline CDR1 is SGHNT and CDR2 is YENEEA. This CDR3 comprises 13 residues. CDR3 region: CASSLGMNTEAFF. The CDR3 DNA reads as TGTGCCAGCAGCCTGGGCATGAACACTGAAGCTTTCTTT.

The rearrangement joins TRBV5-6 to TRBJ2-5, with TRBD2 matching 11 bases. Germline CDR1 and CDR2: SGHDT and YYEEEE. J lost 5 bases, V lost 3 bases, and 15 bases had no gene match. The CDR3 is made up of 18 amino acids. The CDR3 region is CASSSIKKLAGDLETQYF. In DNA, the CDR3 is TGTGCCAGCAGCTCGATCAAAAAACTAGCGGGAGACCTCGAGACCCAGTACTTC. Supplemented by reference TRBV5-6 and TRBJ2-5, the full variable domain reads DAGVTQSPTHLIKTRGQQVTLRCSPKSGHDTVSWYQQALGQGPQFIFQYYEEEERQRGNFPDRFSGHQFPNYSSELNVNALLLGDSALYLCASSSIKKLAGDLETQYFGPGTRLLVL.

This clone was recorded once. Compared with germline, one end of the junction differs, possibly owing to a read error. The chain couples TRBV7-9 to TRBJ2-1; D is possibly TRBD1 (6 bases). This CDR3 spans 14 amino acids. Per germline, CDR1 SEHNR and CDR2 FQNEAQ (reference sequence). CDR3 in amino acids: CASSLMAGVNEQFF. The CDR3 coding sequence is TGTGCCAGCAGCCTAATGGCAGGGGTCAATGAGCAATTCTTC.

The rearrangement uses TRBV6-2 or TRBV6-3 and TRBJ2-7, with 7 bases fitting TRBD2. This CDR3 has 17 amino acids. Germline V gene data show CDR1 as MNHEY and CDR2 as SVGEGT. With 5 bases clipped from V and 1 base from J, the junction kept 14 bases outside the gene matches. In nucleotides, the CDR3 is TGTGCCAGCAGTCCCCTAAGGTTAGCGGGCCCTTCCTACGAGCAGTACGTC. Amino acid sequence: CASSPLRLAGPSYEQYV.

The chain has TRBV5-4 and TRBJ2-1; D unclear. The CDR3 spans 14 residues. V lost 0 bases, J lost 7 bases, and 11 bases lay in between. Germline lookup yields CDR1 SGHNT and CDR2 YYREEE (reference sequence). The CDR3 DNA is TGTGCCAGCAGCTTGGACTTGCTAACTAATGAGCAGTTCTTC. This codes for CASSLDLLTNEQFF.

The chain recombines TRBV11-2 with TRBJ2-7, with D tentatively TRBD2 (5 bases). This CDR3 has 15 amino acids. Trimming shortened V by 1 base and J by 4 bases, and 14 bases separated the two germline ends. Germline lookup yields CDR1 SGHAT and CDR2 FQNNGV. CDR3 residues: CASSLVYDYRYEQYV. In DNA, the CDR3 is TGTGCCAGCAGCTTAGTATATGACTATAGATACGAGCAGTACGTC.

The table lists this clone with a count of one. The chain recombines TRBV20-1 with TRBJ2-2; 8 bases align to TRBD2. V was pared by 3 bases and J by 1 base, with 1 base of the junction left unmatched. From germline, CDR1 is DFQATT and CDR2 SNEGSKA (reference sequence). This CDR3 has 14 amino acids. The DNA of the CDR3 is TGCAGTGCTAGTACTAGCGGGAACACCGGGGAGCTGTTTTTT. Protein sequence: CSASTSGNTGELFF.

V and J are TRBV10-1 and TRBJ1-1, with a tentative D call TRBD1 (5 bases). CDR1 is WNHNN, CDR2 SYGVQD, per germline (reference sequence). The CDR3 is made up of 16 amino acids. The germline V and J ends were trimmed by 0 bases and 1 base, with 12 bases remaining between them. The DNA of the CDR3 is TGCGCCAGCAGTGAGTCGAGGGACGGGAGGAACACTGAAGCTTTCTTT. It yields the protein CASSESRDGRNTEAFF.